This TCR beta chain derives from a study of blood T cells in healthy people across ages. Then a second PCR, running roughly 7 to 11 cycles, was carried out with a sample-barcoded 5' primer and a J-beta primer mix. TCRdb redid the calling of the 5' RACE reads with MiXCR, one entry per CDR3 protein. The table shows roughly 1,300,000 distinct CDR3 sequences, with roughly 64% occurring only once. V lost 4 bases and J 3 bases, leaving 14 bases between the germline ends. This CDR3 spans 15 amino acids. This clonotype was detected only a few times. The rearrangement links TRBV12-3 or TRBV12-4 to TRBJ2-3; the D is unclear. The sequenced sample consisted of blood. This receptor was obtained from a young man in good health. CDR3 in DNA: TGTGCCAGCAGTTCCTCGACACATGCGACAGATACGCAGTATTTT. Translated: CASSSSTHATDTQYF.